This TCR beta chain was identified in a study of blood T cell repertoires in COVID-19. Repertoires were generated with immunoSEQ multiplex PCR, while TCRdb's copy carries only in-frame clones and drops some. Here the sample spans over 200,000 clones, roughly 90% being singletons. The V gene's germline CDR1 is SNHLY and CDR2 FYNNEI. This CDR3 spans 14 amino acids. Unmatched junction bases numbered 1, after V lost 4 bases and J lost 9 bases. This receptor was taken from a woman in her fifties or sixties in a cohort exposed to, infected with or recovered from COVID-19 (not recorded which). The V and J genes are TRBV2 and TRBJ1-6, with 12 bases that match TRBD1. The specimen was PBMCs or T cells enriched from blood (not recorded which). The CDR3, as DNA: TGTGCCAGCAGTGGGGACAGGGGGCTTTCACCCCTCCACTTT. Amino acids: CASSGDRGLSPLHF.